Below are 20 T cell receptor beta chains sequenced from a single sample in a study of PD-1 blockade in classical Hodgkin lymphoma. Time point here: cycle 4 day 1 (C4D1), after five to seven weeks of nivolumab. Relapse after autologous stem cell transplantation occurred in every patient, and brentuximab vedotin exposure varied. Data came from immunoSEQ multiplex PCR; TCRdb stores just in-frame clones and leaves some out. The table includes some 100,000 clones, 85% to 95% detected once. The sample was peripheral blood mononuclear cells (PBMCs), taken before the fourth cycle of nivolumab. The receptors derive from a human donor with classical Hodgkin lymphoma.

This clone was detected once. This sequence joins TRBV19 and TRBJ2-2; 7 bases fit TRBD2. The V and J ends lost 2 bases and 4 bases, in that order; junction bases with no gene match: 7. Germline CDR1 is LNHDA and CDR2 is SQIVND (reference sequence). The CDR3 spans 16 residues. CDR3: CASSIRAGASTGELFF. Written as DNA, the CDR3 is TGTGCCAGTAGTATACGGGCGGGAGCGAGCACCGGGGAGCTGTTTTTT.

V is TRBV27 and J is TRBJ1-6; no reliable D call. CDR1 is MNHEY, CDR2 SMNVEV, per germline (reference sequence). The CDR3 has 13 amino acids. V was cut by 7 bases and J by 5 bases, with 9 bases left in between. CDR3 loop: CASTATDNSPLHF. CDR3 in DNA: TGTGCCAGCACGGCTACAGATAATTCACCCCTCCACTTT.

V is TRBV30 and J is TRBJ1-3; 7 nucleotides match TRBD1. Germline assignment: CDR1 GTSNPN and CDR2 SVGIG (reference sequence). The CDR3 sequence is 13 residues long. The chain's CDR3 is CARDSISGNTIYF. DNA for the CDR3: TGTGCAAGGGACAGTATCTCTGGAAACACCATATATTTT.

This chain links TRBV5-1 with TRBJ2-6, with 9 bases matching TRBD1. V trimming: 2 bases; J trimming: 2 bases; junction bases outside the gene matches: 2. The CDR3 length is 16 residues. The germline CDR1 and CDR2 sequences are SGHRS and YFSETQ. CDR3 region: CASSLQGAPGANVLTF. DNA of the CDR3: TGCGCCAGCAGCTTACAGGGGGCGCCTGGGGCCAACGTCCTGACTTTC.

The V and J genes are TRBV28 and TRBJ2-2, with 8 positions matching TRBD2. Trimming at V came to 3 bases and at J to 0 bases, leaving 3 bases not matched to a gene. Germline assignment: CDR1 MDHEN and CDR2 SYDVKM. This CDR3 has 16 residues. CDR3 nucleotide sequence: TGTGCCAGCAGTTTTAGCGGGACTCCGAACACCGGGGAGCTGTTTTTT. Its protein product is CASSFSGTPNTGELFF.

The chain links TRBV27 to TRBJ2-1, with D maybe TRBD2 (6 bases). The CDR3 consists of 14 residues. Germline V gives CDR1 MNHEY, CDR2 SMNVEV (reference sequence). The V gene lost 10 bases and the J gene lost 0 bases, with 13 bases spanning the gap. DNA of the CDR3: TGTGCCACTGTAGCGGATAACTCCTACAATGAGCAGTTCTTC. Its protein product is CATVADNSYNEQFF.

In this sample, this clone turned up a few times. One end of the junction does not line up with germline, which may come from a read error. The V call is TRBV9, the J call TRBJ2-7; 10 bases map to TRBD1. Germline V gene lookup returns CDR1 SGDLS and CDR2 YYNGEE. The CDR3 sequence is 12 residues long. The CDR3 DNA reads TGTGCCAGCAGCGCCCGACAGGGGGCTCTCTCCTTC. Translating gives CASSARQGALSF.

The genes are TRBV6-5 and TRBJ1-2, with TRBD1 matching 7 bases. Germline loops: CDR1 MNHEY, CDR2 SVGAGI. Trimming cost V 2 bases and J 8 bases; bases outside gene matches: 5. The CDR3 is 13 amino acids. The CDR3 reads CASSYQGVKGYTF. In DNA, the CDR3 is TGTGCCAGCAGTTACCAGGGGGTGAAAGGCTACACCTTC.

The chain is built from TRBV27 and TRBJ2-3; 8 positions match TRBD1. This CDR3 is 17 amino acids long. The trim removed 7 bases at V and 2 bases at J, leaving 14 bases unmatched. The germline V gene has CDR1 MNHEY and CDR2 SMNVEV (reference sequence). CDR3 loop: CASKDRVATYLTDTQYF. For the CDR3, the DNA is TGTGCCAGCAAGGACAGGGTAGCCACGTACCTCACAGATACGCAGTATTTT.

The rearrangement uses TRBV2 and TRBJ1-4, with TRBD1 identical over 8 bases. Germline loops: CDR1 SNHLY, CDR2 FYNNEI. The J segment lost 1 base and the V segment lost 6 bases, leaving 4 bases of the junction unmatched. This CDR3 has 15 amino acids. CDR3 bases: TGTGCCAGCAGAGGACAGGGCGGAACTAATGAAAAACTGTTTTTT. This sequence encodes CASRGQGGTNEKLFF. The variable domain in full, with the rest retrieved from reference TRBV2 and TRBJ1-4, is EPEVTQTPSHQVTQMGQEVILRCVPISNHLYFYWYRQILGQKVEFLVSFYNNEISEKSEIFDDQFSVERPDGSNFTLKIRSTKLEDSAMYFCASRGQGGTNEKLFFGSGTQLSVL.

As for this clone: The junction shows a germline mismatch at one end, possibly a read error. The CDR3 DNA follows: TGTGCCATCTATCCGTCAAAAGTGGGCCTCTTC. Protein product: CAIYPSKVGLF. The rearrangement links TRBV19 to TRBJ1-2; D unclear. This CDR3 has 11 residues. Germline loops: CDR1 LNHDA, CDR2 SQIVND (reference sequence).

This rearrangement joins TRBV5-1 to TRBJ2-7; a possible D gene is TRBD1 (6 bases). Per the germline V gene, CDR1 is SGHRS and CDR2 is YFSETQ. V gave up 1 base and J gave up 0 bases, with 8 bases separating them. This CDR3 contains 14 residues. This chain's CDR3 is CASSLRQDSYEQYF. The CDR3 coding sequence is TGCGCCAGCAGCTTGCGACAGGACTCCTACGAGCAGTACTTC.

This sequence joins TRBV29-1 and TRBJ2-7; 7 nucleotides match TRBD1. The V gene end was trimmed by 6 bases and the J gene end by 2 bases; junction bases not matched to a gene: 13. Germline V gene data show CDR1 as SQVTM and CDR2 as ANQGSEA. The CDR3 extends over 15 amino acids. The CDR3 nucleotides are TGCAGCGTCTCACCTCTGGGGGACAGCACCTACGAGCAGTACTTC. Its protein is CSVSPLGDSTYEQYF.

CDR3 sequence reads: CSVDTSGVQETQYF. The CDR3 coding sequence is TGCAGCGTTGACACTAGCGGGGTACAAGAGACCCAGTACTTC. The rearrangement links TRBV29-1 to TRBJ2-5; 10 bases align to TRBD2. The germline CDR1 and CDR2 sequences are SQVTM and ANQGSEA. The CDR3 extends over 14 amino acids. Trimming at V came to 3 bases and at J to 2 bases, leaving 3 bases not matched to a gene. Full variable domain (rest looked up from reference TRBV29-1 and TRBJ2-5): SAVISQKPSRDICQRGTSLTIQCQVDSQVTMMFWYRQQPGQSLTLIATANQGSEATYESGFVIDKFPISRPNLTFSTLTVSNMSPEDSSIYLCSVDTSGVQETQYFGPGTRLLVL.

This clone has only one observation. In DNA, the CDR3 is TGTGCCAGCAGCCAGGGACTAGCGGGCTCCTACAATGAGCAGTTCTTC. Its translation: CASSQGLAGSYNEQFF. The chain links TRBV5-4 to TRBJ2-1; 12 bases line up with TRBD2. The CDR3 is made up of 16 amino acids. Germline lookup yields CDR1 SGHNT and CDR2 YYREEE (reference sequence). V lost 4 bases and J lost 0; bases outside the gene matches: 2.

The V and J genes are TRBV7-6 and TRBJ1-1; D gene ambiguous. Trimming pared 4 bases from V and 7 bases from J, leaving 13 bases between. Germline-derived CDR1 and CDR2 are SGHVS and FNYEAQ. The CDR3 is 13 amino acids. The CDR3 sequence is CASSSQWQVEAFF. The CDR3 bases are TGTGCCAGCAGCTCCCAGTGGCAGGTTGAAGCTTTCTTT. The complete variable domain, with remaining parts taken from reference TRBV7-6 and TRBJ1-1, reads GAGVSQSPRYKVTKRGQDVALRCDPISGHVSLYWYRQALGQGPEFLTYFNYEAQQDKSGLPNDRFSAERPEGSISTLTIQRTEQRDSAMYRCASSSQWQVEAFFGQGTRLTVV.

The V and J genes are TRBV7-8 and TRBJ2-7, with D possibly being TRBD2 (6 bases). With 11 bases removed from V and 1 base from J, the gap between germline ends came to 18 bases. Germline V gene data show CDR1 as SGHVS and CDR2 as FQNEAQ. The CDR3 has 14 residues. CDR3 loop: CAVVPLAKSYEQYF. CDR3 nucleotides: TGTGCCGTGGTCCCGCTAGCGAAGTCCTACGAGCAGTACTTC.

The rearrangement uses TRBV5-1 and TRBJ1-2, with 7 nucleotides matching TRBD1. J lost 1 base, V lost 4 bases, and 7 bases had no gene match. Germline V lookup: CDR1 SGHRS, CDR2 YFSETQ. This CDR3 comprises 15 residues. The CDR3 region has the DNA TGCGCCAGCAGCCATTCGGGGGACAGTAACTATGGCTACACCTTC. It yields the protein CASSHSGDSNYGYTF.

CDR3 in amino acids: CASSMAGPSPGLGTQYF. CDR3 coding DNA: TGTGCCAGTAGTATGGCTGGCCCCAGCCCAGGGTTGGGGACCCAGTACTTC. The rearrangement links TRBV19 to TRBJ2-5; a possible D gene is TRBD1 (5 bases). V lost 3 bases and J lost 7, with 24 bases in between. This CDR3 comprises 17 residues. Per the germline V gene, CDR1 is LNHDA and CDR2 is SQIVND (reference sequence).

The gene calls are TRBV6-6 and TRBJ2-5; 8 nucleotides align to TRBD1. There are 15 residues in the CDR3. J gave up 1 base and V 3 bases, and 4 bases lay outside the gene matches. The V gene's germline CDR1 is MNHNY and CDR2 SVGAGI (reference sequence). DNA of the CDR3: TGTGCCAGCAGTTATTACAGGGGGATCCAAGAGACCCAGTACTTC. As protein: CASSYYRGIQETQYF.